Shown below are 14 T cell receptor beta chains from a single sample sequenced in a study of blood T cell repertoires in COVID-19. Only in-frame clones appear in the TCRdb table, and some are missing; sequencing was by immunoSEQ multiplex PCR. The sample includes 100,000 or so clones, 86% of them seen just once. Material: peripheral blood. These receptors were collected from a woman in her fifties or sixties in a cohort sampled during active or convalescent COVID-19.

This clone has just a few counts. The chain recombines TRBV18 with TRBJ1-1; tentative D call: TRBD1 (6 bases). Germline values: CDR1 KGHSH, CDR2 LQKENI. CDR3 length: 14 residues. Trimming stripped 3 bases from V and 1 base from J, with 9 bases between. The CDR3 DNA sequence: TGTGCCAGCTCACCTCAGGGGCAGAACACTGAAGCTTTCTTT. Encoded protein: CASSPQGQNTEAFF. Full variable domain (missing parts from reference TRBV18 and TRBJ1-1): NAGVMQNPRHLVRRRGQEARLRCSPMKGHSHVYWYRQLPEEGLKFMVYLQKENIIDESGMPKERFSAEFPKEGPSILRIQQVVRGDSAAYFCASSPQGQNTEAFFGQGTRLTVV.

CDR3 in DNA: TGTGCCAGCAGTTACAGGCCGGGGATGGGCTATGGCTACACCTTC. It is translated as CASSYRPGMGYGYTF. V and J are TRBV6-5 and TRBJ1-2; D is unclear. Germline V gives CDR1 MNHEY, CDR2 SVGAGI. V lost 2 bases and J 4 bases, leaving 14 bases between the germline ends. The CDR3 spans 15 residues.

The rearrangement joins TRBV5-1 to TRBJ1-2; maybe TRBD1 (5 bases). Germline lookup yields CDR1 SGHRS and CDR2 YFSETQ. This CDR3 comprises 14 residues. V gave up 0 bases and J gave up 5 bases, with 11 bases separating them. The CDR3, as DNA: TGCGCCAGCAGCTTGGATACTGGGGGGTATGGCTACACCTTC. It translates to CASSLDTGGYGYTF. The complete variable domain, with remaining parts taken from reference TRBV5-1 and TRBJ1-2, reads KAGVTQTPRYLIKTRGQQVTLSCSPISGHRSVSWYQQTPGQGLQFLFEYFSETQRNKGNFPGRFSGRQFSNSRSEMNVSTLELGDSALYLCASSLDTGGYGYTFGSGTRLTVV.

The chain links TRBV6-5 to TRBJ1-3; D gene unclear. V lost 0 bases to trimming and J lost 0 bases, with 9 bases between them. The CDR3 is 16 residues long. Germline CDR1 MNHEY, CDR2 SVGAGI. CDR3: CASSYSPGVSGNTIYF. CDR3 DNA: TGTGCCAGCAGTTACTCACCAGGCGTCTCTGGAAACACCATATATTTT.

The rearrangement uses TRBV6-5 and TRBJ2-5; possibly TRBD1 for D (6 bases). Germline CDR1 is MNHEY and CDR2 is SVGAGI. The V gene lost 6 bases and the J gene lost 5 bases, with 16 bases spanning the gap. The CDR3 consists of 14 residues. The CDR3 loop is CASRGARVIETQYF. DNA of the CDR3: TGTGCCAGCAGGGGGGCCAGGGTCATTGAGACCCAGTACTTC.

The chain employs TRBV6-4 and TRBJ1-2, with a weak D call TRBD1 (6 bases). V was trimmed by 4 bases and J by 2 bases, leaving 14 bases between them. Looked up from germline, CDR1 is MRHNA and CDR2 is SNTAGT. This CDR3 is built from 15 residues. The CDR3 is CASSASATGNYGYTF. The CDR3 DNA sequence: TGTGCCAGCAGTGCCTCGGCTACAGGGAACTATGGCTACACCTTC.

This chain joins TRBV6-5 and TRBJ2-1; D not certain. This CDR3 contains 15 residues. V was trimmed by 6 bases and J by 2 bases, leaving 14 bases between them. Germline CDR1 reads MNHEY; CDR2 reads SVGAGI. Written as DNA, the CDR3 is TGTGCCAGCAGCCCCGCCCCAGTAACCTACAATGAGCAGTTCTTC. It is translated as CASSPAPVTYNEQFF.

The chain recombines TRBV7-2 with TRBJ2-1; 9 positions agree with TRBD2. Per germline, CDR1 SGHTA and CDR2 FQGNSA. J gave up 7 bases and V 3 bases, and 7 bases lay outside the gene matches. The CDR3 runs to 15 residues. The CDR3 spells CASSFSGGAMNEQFF. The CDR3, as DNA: TGTGCCAGCAGCTTTAGCGGGGGCGCTATGAATGAGCAGTTCTTC.

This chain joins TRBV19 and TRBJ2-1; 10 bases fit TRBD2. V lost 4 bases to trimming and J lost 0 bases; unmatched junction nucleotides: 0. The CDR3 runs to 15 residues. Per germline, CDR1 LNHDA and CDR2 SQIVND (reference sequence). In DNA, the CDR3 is TGTGCCAGTAGTACTAGCGGGAGCTCCTACAATGAGCAGTTCTTC. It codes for CASSTSGSSYNEQFF.

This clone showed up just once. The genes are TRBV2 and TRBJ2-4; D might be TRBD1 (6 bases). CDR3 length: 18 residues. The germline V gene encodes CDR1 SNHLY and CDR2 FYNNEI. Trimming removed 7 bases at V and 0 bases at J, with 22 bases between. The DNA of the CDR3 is TGTGCCAGCATGAAAGCGGCAGGGGATTTACAAGCCAAAAACATTCAGTACTTC. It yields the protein CASMKAAGDLQAKNIQYF.

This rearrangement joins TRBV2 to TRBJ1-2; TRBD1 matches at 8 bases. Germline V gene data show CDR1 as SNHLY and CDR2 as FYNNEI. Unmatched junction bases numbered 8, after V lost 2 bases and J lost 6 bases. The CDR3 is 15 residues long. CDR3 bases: TGTGCCAGCAGTGAAAAAGGTCAGGGGGCTCATGGCTACACCTTC. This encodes CASSEKGQGAHGYTF.

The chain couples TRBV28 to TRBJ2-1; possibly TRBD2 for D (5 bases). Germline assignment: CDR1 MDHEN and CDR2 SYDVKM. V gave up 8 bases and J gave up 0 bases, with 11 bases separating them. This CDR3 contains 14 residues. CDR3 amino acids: CASLAPSSYNEQFF. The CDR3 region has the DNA TGTGCCAGCCTAGCCCCAAGCTCCTACAATGAGCAGTTCTTC.

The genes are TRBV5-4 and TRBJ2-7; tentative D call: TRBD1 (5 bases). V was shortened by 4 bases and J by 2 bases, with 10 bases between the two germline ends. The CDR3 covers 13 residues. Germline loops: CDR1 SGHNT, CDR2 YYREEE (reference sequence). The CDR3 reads CASSPPGTYEQYF. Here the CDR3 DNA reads TGTGCCAGCAGCCCCCCAGGGACCTACGAGCAGTACTTC.

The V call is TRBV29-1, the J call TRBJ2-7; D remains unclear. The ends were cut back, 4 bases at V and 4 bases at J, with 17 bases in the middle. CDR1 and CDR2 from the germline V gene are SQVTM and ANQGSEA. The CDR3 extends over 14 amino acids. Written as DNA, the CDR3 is TGCAGCGTTGGACATACCCCTGACCTTTACGAGCAGTACTTC. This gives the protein CSVGHTPDLYEQYF.